The rows below give T cell receptor beta chains drawn from one sample of a study of beta chain features in type 1 diabetes. Libraries were prepared by immunoSEQ multiplex PCR; TCRdb keeps only in-frame clonotypes and omits some of them. The table includes some 270,000 clones, approximately 11% detected once. Sequencing was carried out using naive CD4+ T cells from blood. The receptors shown here come from a man between 25 and 39 years old with type 1 diabetes. The conserved cysteine and the conserved F or W are not part of the CDR3 here.

J | V | CDR3
TRBJ1-5 | TRBV18 | ASSATGDGNQPQH
TRBJ2-3 | TRBV9 | ASSREVHTDTQY
TRBJ2-7 | TRBV7-9 | ASSLGRYSEQY
TRBJ1-2 | TRBV6-1 | ASSNQGYGYT
TRBJ1-2 | TRBV7-8 | ASSFGQGQAGYGYT
TRBJ2-1 | TRBV29-1 | SVLGTSASLNEQF
TRBJ1-2 | TRBV30 | AWSWAPNYGYT
TRBJ1-2 | TRBV4-2 | ASSQDLQERYGYT
TRBJ1-1 | TRBV7-2 | ASSVTGGNTEAF
TRBJ2-2 | TRBV11-2 | ASSLVPGSNTGELF
TRBJ1-6 | TRBV4-2 | ASSQGPRTANSPLH
TRBJ2-7 | TRBV29-1 | SALAESSYEQY
TRBJ2-3 | TRBV23-1 | ASSQLPDTQY
TRBJ2-5 | TRBV2 | ASSEGAKRQETQY
TRBJ2-5 | TRBV27 | ASSWDRLGETQY
TRBJ2-5 | TRBV5-6 | ASSLTGEKTQY
TRBJ2-1 | TRBV18 | ASSQQGPNEQF
TRBJ2-5 | TRBV11-3 | ASSLQGSETQY